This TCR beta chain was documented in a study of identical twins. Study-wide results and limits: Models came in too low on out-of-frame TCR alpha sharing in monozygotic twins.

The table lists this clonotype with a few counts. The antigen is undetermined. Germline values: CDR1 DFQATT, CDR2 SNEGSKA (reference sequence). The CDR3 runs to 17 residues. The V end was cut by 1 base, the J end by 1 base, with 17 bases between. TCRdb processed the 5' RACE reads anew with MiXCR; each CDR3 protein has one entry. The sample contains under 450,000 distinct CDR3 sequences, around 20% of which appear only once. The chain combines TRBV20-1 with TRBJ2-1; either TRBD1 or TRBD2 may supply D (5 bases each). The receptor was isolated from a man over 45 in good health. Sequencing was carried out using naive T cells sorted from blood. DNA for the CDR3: TGCAGTGCTAGAGGAAGGGGAGATTCTCAGTCCTACAATGAGCAGTTCTTC. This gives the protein CSARGRGDSQSYNEQFF.